This entry concerns a single T cell receptor beta chain. The sample originates from a study of T cell changes during pregnancy in multiple sclerosis. This CDR3 is built from 16 residues. Germline CDR1 reads LGHNA; CDR2 reads YSLEER. V was trimmed by 1 base and J by 5 bases, leaving 17 bases between them. TCRdb's table, derived via immunoSEQ multiplex PCR, lists solely in-frame clones and lacks some. Of more than 50,000 clones in the sample, about nine tenths are singletons; the top ten hold more than 0.9%. The chain uses TRBV4-3 and TRBJ1-1; the D gene is possibly TRBD1 (5 bases). The TCR originated in a female donor in good health, enrolled as a control in a pregnancy study. The sample in question was peripheral blood, obtained after pregnancy. The CDR3 loop reads CASSQAPRGIGTEAFF. DNA for the CDR3: TGCGCCAGCAGCCAAGCCCCCCGGGGGATCGGAACTGAAGCTTTCTTT.